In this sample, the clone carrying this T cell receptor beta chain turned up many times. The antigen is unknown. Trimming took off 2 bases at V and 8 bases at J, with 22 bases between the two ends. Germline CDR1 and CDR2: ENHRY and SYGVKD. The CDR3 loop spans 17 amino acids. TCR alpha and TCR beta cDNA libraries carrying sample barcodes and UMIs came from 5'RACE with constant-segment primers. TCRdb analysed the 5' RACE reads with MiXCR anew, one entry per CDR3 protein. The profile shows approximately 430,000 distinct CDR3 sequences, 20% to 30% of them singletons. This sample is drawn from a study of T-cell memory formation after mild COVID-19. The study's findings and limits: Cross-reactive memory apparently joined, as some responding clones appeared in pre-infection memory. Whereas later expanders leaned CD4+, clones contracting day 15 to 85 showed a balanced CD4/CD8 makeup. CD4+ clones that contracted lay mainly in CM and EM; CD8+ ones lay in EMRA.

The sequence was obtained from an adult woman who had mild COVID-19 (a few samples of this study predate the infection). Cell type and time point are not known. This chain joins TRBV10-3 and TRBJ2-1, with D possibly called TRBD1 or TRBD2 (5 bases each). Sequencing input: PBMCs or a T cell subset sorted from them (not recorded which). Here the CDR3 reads CAISEPASGGLGDEQFF. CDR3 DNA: TGTGCCATCAGTGAGCCTGCTAGTGGGGGTTTGGGCGATGAGCAGTTCTTC.